The 27 T cell receptor beta chains listed next were all sequenced from one sample in a study of CD8+ T cells in alopecia areata. Extracted RNA was reverse transcribed, and the resulting cDNA served as sequencing template. The repertoire was sequenced with immunoSEQ multiplex PCR; TCRdb's copy has only in-frame clones and lacks some. The table lists about 270,000 clones, with no singletons. On the basis of CD4, CD8alpha, NKG2D, NKG2ACE and other markers, pooled cutaneous lymph node cells were sorted. Material: CD4+ T cells sorted from a lymph node. These receptors were obtained from a C3H/HeJ mouse with alopecia areata. MHC haplotype of the mouse line: H2-k.

About this clone: Gene names follow the mouse nomenclature. The read ends 4 residues before the CDR3 terminus; that terminus is restored from the germline J gene. The sample contains more than one DNA sequence encoding this CDR3. This rearrangement joins TRBV13-1 to TRBJ1-1; 8 nucleotides match TRBD1. This CDR3 region has 12 residues. Germline CDR1 NSHNY, CDR2 SYGAGN. Incomplete CDR3 DNA: TGTGCCAGCAGTGGGGACAGGACA. Translated: CASSGDRT. In full, the CDR3 is CASSGDRTEVFF.

This clone came up many times. The genes and germline here are from mouse. The read gets to within 4 residues of the CDR3 end, and the germline J gene fills in the rest. This sample also contains other DNA sequences that code for the same CDR3. The V and J genes are TRBV13-1 and TRBJ2-1, with D perhaps TRBD1 (6 bases). The CDR3 is made up of 14 amino acids. CDR1 is NSHNY and CDR2 is SYGAGN in the germline V gene. The germline V and J ends were trimmed by 0 bases and 3 bases, with 7 bases remaining between them. The CDR3 DNA, read in part, is TGTGCCAGCAGTGATGGGACAGTCTATGCT. Its protein is CASSDGTVYA. The CDR3 in its entirety is CASSDGTVYAEQFF.

This clone was observed a handful of times. Gene labels here are mouse ones. The sequenced fragment ends 4 residues before the CDR3 boundary, so the rest is inferred from the germline J gene. The chain couples TRBV19 to TRBJ2-2; D gene ambiguous. Germline loops: CDR1 FNHDT, CDR2 SITEND (reference sequence). V dropped 0 bases and J dropped 0 bases, with 6 bases sitting between them. The CDR3 has 15 amino acids. The CDR3 sequence is CASSIDFSNTGQLYF. CDR3 bases read: TGTGCCAGCAGTATAGACTTTTCAAACACCGGG.

This clone was seen a few times. The genes and germline here are from mouse. The CDR3 extends 4 residues past the end of the read, so its final part is completed from the germline J gene. The chain recombines TRBV13-3 with TRBJ2-1; 10 bases line up with TRBD2. Germline loops: CDR1 NNHDY, CDR2 SYVADS. This CDR3 is 15 amino acids long. The junction had 4 bases not matched to a gene; V was cut back by 3 bases and J by 4 bases. The CDR3 here is CASSVPGLGYAEQFF. The DNA read from the CDR3 is TGTGCCAGCAGTGTCCCGGGACTGGGGTATGCT.

Of note for this clone: Any gene name here is a mouse gene name. Sequencing ends 4 residues short of the CDR3 end; the germline J gene provides the rest. V usage is TRBV3 and J usage is TRBJ2-3, with 9 bases aligning to TRBD2. From germline, CDR1 is SNHLY and CDR2 FYNGKV (reference sequence). The CDR3 loop spans 17 amino acids. The ends lost 0 bases at V and 0 bases at J; junction bases unmatched: 4. CDR3 protein: CASSLAELGGSAETLYF. The DNA read from the CDR3 is TGTGCCAGCAGCTTAGCGGAACTGGGGGGTAGTGCAGAA.

In its sample, this clone was seen a few times. Gene names denote mouse genes. The read halts 4 residues ahead of the CDR3 end, with the missing end drawn from the germline J gene. Other DNA sequences of this sample code for an identical CDR3. The rearrangement links TRBV1 to TRBJ2-3; 8 bases align to TRBD2. J was trimmed by 0 bases and V by 0 bases; bases with no gene match: 2. Germline loops: CDR1 NSQYPW, CDR2 LRSPGD (reference sequence). The length of the CDR3 is 16 residues. CDR3 DNA (partial): TGCACCTGCAGTGCAGATGCTGGGGGGAGTGCAGAA. It codes for CTCSADAGGSAE. The complete CDR3 sequence is CTCSADAGGSAETLYF.

The table lists this clone with many counts. Mouse germline and gene names are used. The read stops 4 residues short of the end of the CDR3; the missing end is completed from the germline J gene. The chain couples TRBV17 to TRBJ2-5; 8 bases match TRBD1. The length of the CDR3 is 14 residues. In germline, CDR1 is MNHDT, CDR2 YYDKIL. CDR3 protein: CASSSITGGDTQYF. The DNA read from the CDR3 is TGTGCTAGCAGTAGTATCACAGGGGGAGAC.

In this sample, this clone turned up a few times. Gene names and germline refer to mouse. The DNA ends 4 residues before the CDR3 does, and the rest of the CDR3 is filled in from the germline J gene. V and J are TRBV29 and TRBJ1-1, with 7 bases fitting TRBD1. Germline V CDR1 and CDR2: MSHET, SYDVDS. The CDR3 runs 15 residues. Incomplete CDR3 DNA: TGTGCTAGCAGTTTATCAGAGGGGGCGCGAACA. Amino acid sequence: CASSLSEGART. The entire CDR3 sequence reads CASSLSEGARTEVFF. Filled out from reference TRBV29 and TRBJ1-1, the complete variable domain reads DMKVTQMPRYLIKRMGENVLLECGQDMSHETMYWYRQDPGLGLQLIYISYDVDSNSEGDIPKGYRVSRKKREHFSLILDSAKTNQTSVYFCASSLSEGARTEVFFGKGTRLTVV.

This clone was counted between two and nine times. Gene names follow the mouse nomenclature. Coverage ceases 4 residues before the CDR3 finishes, and the germline J gene fills in the end. The sample contains more than one DNA sequence encoding this CDR3. The chain joins TRBV5 to TRBJ2-1; 9 nucleotides align to TRBD2. J lost 1 base, V lost 4 bases, and 2 bases had no gene match. Germline assignment: CDR1 LGHNA and CDR2 YNLKQL (reference sequence). This CDR3 is 15 amino acids long. CDR3 sequence: CASSPDWGNYAEQFF. The part of the CDR3 DNA that was read is TGTGCCAGCAGCCCGGACTGGGGAAACTATGCT.

This clone was observed a few times. Genes here carry mouse names. The CDR3 end falls 4 residues outside the read, so it is completed with the germline J gene. This specimen includes other DNA sequences encoding the same CDR3. This rearrangement joins TRBV13-1 to TRBJ2-3, with 7 bases identical to TRBD2. The germline CDR1 and CDR2 sequences are NSHNY and SYGAGN. The trim removed 3 bases at V and 1 base at J, leaving 5 bases unmatched. The CDR3 length is 15 residues. Incomplete CDR3 DNA: TGTGCCAGCAGTGGATCCGGGACTGGTGCAGAA. Translated, it gives CASSGSGTGAE. The full CDR3 protein reads CASSGSGTGAETLYF.

This clone was observed a handful of times. Being one base from a much bigger clone, this may be a read error. Gene names are the mouse ones. The DNA ends 4 residues before the CDR3 does, and the rest of the CDR3 is filled in from the germline J gene. At the DNA level, this CDR3 is encoded by other sequences in the same sample as well. The V and J genes are TRBV13-1 and TRBJ1-2, with TRBD1 matching over 9 bases. The CDR3 runs to 14 residues. V lost 2 bases, J lost 2 bases, and 1 base stayed unmatched. CDR1 NSHNY and CDR2 SYGAGN come from the germline V gene. The covered CDR3 bases are TGTGCCAGCAGTGAAGGGACAGGGAACTCC. Protein product: CASSEGTGNS. In full, the CDR3 is CASSEGTGNSDYTF.

This clone was seen a few times. Gene names and germline match the mouse. The read halts 4 residues ahead of the CDR3 end, with the missing end drawn from the germline J gene. The chain is built from TRBV19 and TRBJ2-5, with 7 bases that match TRBD2. The CDR3 covers 14 residues. Unmatched junction bases numbered 5, after V lost 4 bases and J lost 3 bases. The germline V gene encodes CDR1 FNHDT and CDR2 SITEND (reference sequence). The CDR3 DNA, read in part, is TGTGCCAGCAGTCCCACTGGGGAACAAGAC. As protein: CASSPTGEQD. The full CDR3 is CASSPTGEQDTQYF.

Note on this clone: Mouse gene names and germline throughout. The CDR3 is cut off 4 residues early in the read; its end comes from the germline J gene. The genes are TRBV13-1 and TRBJ1-2; 8 bases line up with TRBD1. The CDR3 extends over 12 amino acids. The germline CDR1 and CDR2 sequences are NSHNY and SYGAGN. CDR3 DNA (partial): TGTGCCAGCAGTGAAGGACAGGGC. It codes for CASSEGQG. The whole CDR3 protein is CASSEGQGDYTF.

As concerns this clone: Gene and germline names: mouse. The read terminates 4 residues before the CDR3 end, so the remaining end is supplied by the germline J gene. The chain couples TRBV1 to TRBJ1-1, with 8 bases aligning to TRBD1. V gave up 3 bases and J gave up 4 bases; unmatched junction bases: 7. The CDR3 runs 15 residues. Per germline, CDR1 NSQYPW and CDR2 LRSPGD (reference sequence). The sequenced part of the CDR3 DNA is TGCACCTGCAGTGCCCCGACAGGGGTGGGCACA. The encoded protein is CTCSAPTGVGT. The full CDR3 reads CTCSAPTGVGTEVFF.

Worth noting for this clone: Gene names and germline match the mouse. The read ends 3 residues early relative to the CDR3; the germline J gene fills the gap. This same CDR3 is encoded by further DNA sequences in the sample. The chain carries TRBV13-1 and TRBJ1-6; D gene uncertain. TRBJ1-6 is identified as an open reading frame with a role that is uncertain. Germline V CDR1 and CDR2: NSHNY, SYGAGN. The CDR3 contains 14 residues. The ends were cut back, 0 bases at V and 4 bases at J, with 5 bases in the middle. This chain's CDR3 is CASSDAVYNSPLYF. CDR3 DNA (partial): TGTGCCAGCAGTGATGCAGTTTATAATTCGCCC.

This clone was detected only a few times. Gene names denote mouse genes. The DNA ends 4 residues before the CDR3 does, and the rest of the CDR3 is filled in from the germline J gene. This CDR3 is also generated by other DNA sequences in the sample. The rearrangement uses TRBV19 and TRBJ2-1, with TRBD2 matching over 9 bases. Per germline, CDR1 FNHDT and CDR2 SITEND (reference sequence). The CDR3 is 15 residues long. The J segment lost 1 base and the V segment lost 2 bases, leaving 1 base of the junction unmatched. The CDR3 sequence: CASSIGGANYAEQFF. CDR3 DNA (partial): TGTGCCAGCAGTATTGGGGGGGCAAACTATGCT.

Notes on this clone: Germline and genes: mouse. The read is 4 residues too short to cover the CDR3 end, so that end is filled in from the germline J gene. The chain employs TRBV19 and TRBJ1-1; 7 nucleotides match TRBD1. CDR1 is FNHDT and CDR2 is SITEND in the germline V gene (reference sequence). CDR3 length: 13 residues. J was trimmed by 1 base and V by 6 bases; bases with no gene match: 3. The covered CDR3 bases are TGTGCCAGCAACAGGGGAGAAAACACA. It is translated as CASNRGENT. The entire CDR3 protein is CASNRGENTEVFF.

A note on this clone: Genes and germline are mouse. The read halts 4 residues ahead of the CDR3 end, with the missing end drawn from the germline J gene. The genes are TRBV1 and TRBJ2-5; D may be TRBD1 (5 bases). Germline lookup yields CDR1 NSQYPW and CDR2 LRSPGD (reference sequence). The CDR3 is 15 amino acids. Trimming removed 5 bases at V and 0 bases at J, with 12 bases between. The DNA read from the CDR3 is TGCACCTGCAGTCTGGACAATCTTAACCAAGAC. It codes for CTCSLDNLNQD. Given in full, the CDR3 is CTCSLDNLNQDTQYF.

This clone was counted between two and nine times. Gene names denote mouse genes. The read ends 4 residues before the CDR3 terminus; that terminus is restored from the germline J gene. The V and J genes are TRBV29 and TRBJ2-1, with 9 bases aligning to TRBD1. From germline, CDR1 is MSHET and CDR2 SYDVDS. Trimming at V came to 4 bases and at J to 5 bases, leaving 3 bases not matched to a gene. This CDR3 comprises 14 residues. The CDR3 DNA, read in part, is TGTGCTAGCAGTTGGAGGACAGGGGATGCT. This translates into CASSWRTGDA. The CDR3 in its entirety is CASSWRTGDAEQFF. Full variable domain (rest looked up from reference TRBV29 and TRBJ2-1): DMKVTQMPRYLIKRMGENVLLECGQDMSHETMYWYRQDPGLGLQLIYISYDVDSNSEGDIPKGYRVSRKKREHFSLILDSAKTNQTSVYFCASSWRTGDAEQFFGPGTRLTVL.

Comment on this clone: Gene labels here are mouse ones. From the germline J gene comes the end of the CDR3, since the read stops 4 residues before it. This chain joins TRBV19 and TRBJ2-1; 11 positions agree with TRBD2. The CDR3 is 16 amino acids. V lost 3 bases to trimming and J lost 1 base; unmatched junction nucleotides: 3. Germline V gives CDR1 FNHDT, CDR2 SITEND (reference sequence). The CDR3 region is CASSRTGGSNYAEQFF. Incomplete CDR3 DNA: TGTGCCAGCAGTAGGACTGGGGGGTCAAACTATGCT.

Regarding this clone: The genes are named according to mouse. The read ends 4 residues before the CDR3 terminus; that terminus is restored from the germline J gene. V is TRBV13-1 and J is TRBJ2-7, with TRBD2 matching over 7 bases. The V and J ends lost 6 bases and 0 bases, in that order; junction bases with no gene match: 3. This CDR3 has 13 residues. Germline CDR1 is NSHNY and CDR2 is SYGAGN. CDR3 DNA (partial): TGTGCCAGCACTGGGGGTCTCTCCTAT. Protein: CASTGGLSY. The whole CDR3 protein reads CASTGGLSYEQYF.

Of note for this clone: Genes and germline come from the mouse. The observed sequence ends 4 residues before the CDR3 terminus, with the missing tail filled in from the germline J gene. The gene calls are TRBV13-3 and TRBJ2-5; TRBD1 might be the D (6 bases). The ends were cut back, 3 bases at V and 2 bases at J, with 7 bases in the middle. The CDR3 totals 13 residues. From germline, CDR1 is NNHDY and CDR2 SYVADS. CDR3 amino acids: CASSAQGQDTQYF. The CDR3 bases that were read are TGTGCCAGCAGTGCACAGGGCCAAGAC.

Only a few counts were recorded for this clone. Any gene name here is a mouse gene name. Read data end 4 residues before the CDR3 end; the end is taken from the germline J gene. The sample carries other DNA sequences with the same CDR3. V usage is TRBV13-1 and J usage is TRBJ1-2, with D perhaps TRBD1 (5 bases). The CDR3 covers 13 residues. In germline, CDR1 is NSHNY, CDR2 SYGAGN. Trimming left V 1 base short and J 2 bases short, with 6 bases between. CDR3 DNA, as far as it was read: TGTGCCAGCAGTGATCAGGGTAACTCC. It specifies CASSDQGNS. The CDR3 in its entirety is CASSDQGNSDYTF.

With respect to this clone: Mouse gene names and germline throughout. The read terminates 4 residues ahead of where the CDR3 ends, so the germline J gene completes it. The V call is TRBV31, the J call TRBJ2-4; 9 nucleotides match TRBD1. CDR3 length equals 13 residues. The germline gives CDR1 GKSSPN, CDR2 SITVG. The CDR3 reads CAWRQGAANTLYF. Incomplete CDR3 DNA: TGTGCCTGGAGACAGGGGGCAGCAAAC.

For this clone: The genes are named according to mouse. Read sequence stops 4 residues before the CDR3 end, and the germline J gene provides the missing end. The gene calls are TRBV13-3 and TRBJ2-5; 10 bases align to TRBD2. V shed 3 bases, J shed 0 bases, and the junction held 4 bases outside the gene matches. This CDR3 has 16 residues. Germline V gene lookup returns CDR1 NNHDY and CDR2 SYVADS. This CDR3 reads CASSGGDWGNQDTQYF. The part of the CDR3 DNA that was read is TGTGCCAGCAGTGGGGGGGACTGGGGTAACCAAGAC.

Comment on this clone: Germline and genes: mouse. The CDR3 end lies 4 residues beyond the end of the read and is filled in from the germline J gene. The chain couples TRBV31 to TRBJ2-2; 10 positions agree with TRBD2. V trimming: 4 bases; J trimming: 5 bases; junction bases outside the gene matches: 4. CDR3 length: 14 residues. The V gene's germline CDR1 is GKSSPN and CDR2 SITVG. The CDR3 protein is CAWTPTGGTGQLYF. CDR3 DNA, as far as it was read: TGTGCCTGGACCCCGACTGGGGGGACCGGG.

As regards this clone: The gene names here belong to mouse. The read is 4 residues too short to cover the CDR3 end, so that end is filled in from the germline J gene. Other DNA sequences within the sample encode an identical CDR3. The rearrangement joins TRBV31 to TRBJ2-3, with 10 bases identical to TRBD2. CDR3 length: 16 residues. J gave up 1 base and V 0 bases, and 4 bases lay outside the gene matches. Germline CDR1 is GKSSPN and CDR2 is SITVG. CDR3 bases read: TGTGCCTGGAGTCTAGGGCTGGGGGGGCGTGCAGAA. It translates to CAWSLGLGGRAE. The whole CDR3 region reads CAWSLGLGGRAETLYF.